This passage covers 20 T cell receptor beta chains from one sample sequenced in a study of cytomegalovirus exposure and HLA in healthy donors. The PCR ran on 60 Vbeta and 13 Jbeta primers. Some clones are missing from TCRdb's copy, which holds only in-frame ones; the method was immunoSEQ multiplex PCR. Among about 190,000 clones listed, under 80% were seen once. The sequenced sample was PBMCs. The receptors were sampled from a man under 40 in good health and CMV-seropositive.

This chain links TRBV7-2 with TRBJ2-1; the D gene is possibly TRBD2 (5 bases). Looked up from germline, CDR1 is SGHTA and CDR2 is FQGNSA. Trimming shortened V by 2 bases and J by 4 bases, and 15 bases separated the two germline ends. The CDR3 consists of 16 residues. CDR3 DNA: TGTGCCAGCAGCTTATCACGAGCATCGGGGTACAATGAGCAGTTCTTC. This encodes CASSLSRASGYNEQFF.

As for this clone: The conserved closing phenylalanine or tryptophan is absent in this CDR3, likely reflecting a read error. The chain recombines TRBV12-5 with TRBJ1-1; tentatively, D is TRBD1 (5 bases). V lost 4 bases and J 4 bases, leaving 25 bases between the germline ends. From germline, CDR1 is LGHNT and CDR2 FRNRAP. The CDR3 totals 18 residues. CDR3 coding DNA: TGTGCTAGTGGTTCCCTTCCGGACGGCAGGGTTATGGGCACTGAAGCTTTCCTT. Its protein is CASGSLPDGRVMGTEAFL.

The chain recombines TRBV4-2 with TRBJ1-5; 8 nucleotides agree with TRBD1. J gave up 2 bases and V 1 base, and 10 bases lay outside the gene matches. This CDR3 is built from 18 residues. From germline, CDR1 is LGHNA and CDR2 YNFKEQ. The CDR3 region has the DNA TGTGCCAGCAGCCAAGTGGTAAGAACAGGGGGTGGCAATCAGCCCCAGCATTTT. The encoded protein is CASSQVVRTGGGNQPQHF.

This clone was observed a few times. The chain joins TRBV10-3 to TRBJ2-7, with 7 bases fitting TRBD2. With V trimmed by 7 bases and J by 3 bases, 18 bases remained unmatched. Germline lookup yields CDR1 ENHRY and CDR2 SYGVKD. The CDR3 totals 17 residues. The CDR3 DNA reads as TGTGCCATCATATGGTCTATGGCGGGAGCTCCTAGCTACGAGCAGTACTTC. It yields the protein CAIIWSMAGAPSYEQYF.

The CDR3 bases are TGTGCCAGCAGTGAGCGGAGCTCCTACAATGAGCAGTTCTTC. This codes for CASSERSSYNEQFF. The chain recombines TRBV2 with TRBJ2-1; D is uncertain. The V and J ends lost 3 bases and 0 bases respectively, with 6 bases between them. CDR3 length equals 14 residues. CDR1 SNHLY and CDR2 FYNNEI come from the germline V gene.

The V and J genes are TRBV6-6 and TRBJ2-2; D might be TRBD1 (8 bases). V was trimmed by 7 bases and J by 4 bases, leaving 16 bases between them. The CDR3 contains 15 residues. CDR1 is MNHNY, CDR2 SVGAGI, per germline (reference sequence). CDR3 sequence reads: CASNIQGGSTGELFF. CDR3 in DNA: TGTGCCAGCAACATACAGGGGGGGAGCACCGGGGAGCTGTTTTTT.

This clone was found a few times. The genes are TRBV29-1 and TRBJ1-2; perhaps TRBD1 as D (5 bases). Per the germline V gene, CDR1 is SQVTM and CDR2 is ANQGSEA. The CDR3 totals 11 residues. V was trimmed by 7 bases and J by 4 bases, leaving 10 bases between them. CDR3 nucleotides: TGCAGCGCGGGGGGGATCTATGGCTACACCTTC. This encodes CSAGGIYGYTF.

CDR3 in amino acids: CASSPGGLRGWYEQYF. The CDR3 DNA follows: TGTGCCAGCAGCCCTGGCGGGTTAAGGGGGTGGTACGAGCAGTACTTC. The chain couples TRBV14 to TRBJ2-7; tentative D call: TRBD1 (6 bases). The CDR3 loop spans 16 amino acids. The V and J ends lost 4 bases and 4 bases respectively, with 20 bases between them. Germline V gene sequence: CDR1 SGHDN, CDR2 FVKESK.

V gene TRBV21-1 combines with J gene TRBJ2-1; no DNA check was done on the table's D call, TRBD2. TRBV21-1 is a pseudogene segment. The CDR3 totals 19 residues. CDR3 bases: TGTGCCAGCAACTCAAAGAATCATGGGGCTAGCGGGGGGGAGAATGAGCAGTTCTTC. Protein: CASNSKNHGASGGENEQFF.

The chain uses TRBV7-2 and TRBJ1-2; 10 positions agree with TRBD1. Germline V lookup: CDR1 SGHTA, CDR2 FQGNSA. Losses at the gene ends were 1 base for V and 2 bases for J; bases not matched to a gene: 1. The CDR3 contains 15 residues. CDR3 coding DNA: TGTGCCAGCAGCTTAGGGGGACAGGGGAACTATGGCTACACCTTC. It encodes CASSLGGQGNYGYTF.

This clone was recorded a few times. CDR3 protein: CASRSSGTGPTDTQYF. The CDR3 coding sequence is TGTGCCAGCAGATCTTCGGGGACAGGCCCCACAGATACGCAGTATTTT. The chain carries TRBV2 and TRBJ2-3; 8 bases line up with TRBD1. Germline CDR1 is SNHLY and CDR2 is FYNNEI. The CDR3 is 16 amino acids. V dropped 6 bases and J dropped 2; count of bases not matched to a gene: 10.

This clone was counted a single time. The chain is built from TRBV5-1 and TRBJ1-1; D possibly corresponds to TRBD1 (5 bases). Trimming removed 4 bases from V and 0 bases from J, with 16 bases in between. The CDR3 is 16 amino acids. CDR1 is SGHRS, CDR2 YFSETQ, per germline. The CDR3 reads CASSQTTALMNTEAFF. Written as DNA, the CDR3 is TGCGCCAGCAGCCAAACGACAGCTCTAATGAACACTGAAGCTTTCTTT.

The chain uses TRBV18 and TRBJ2-7; 10 bases agree with TRBD1. The V and J ends lost 4 bases and 7 bases, in that order; junction bases with no gene match: 13. Germline CDR1 and CDR2: KGHSH and LQKENI. The CDR3 is 16 residues long. CDR3 residues: CASSQSPGTGAGEQYF. The DNA for the CDR3 is TGTGCCAGCTCACAATCCCCCGGGACAGGGGCGGGGGAGCAGTACTTC.

The genes are TRBV7-8 and TRBJ2-1; D is possibly TRBD2 (7 bases). With 3 bases removed from V and 0 bases from J, the gap between germline ends came to 12 bases. CDR1 is SGHVS and CDR2 is FQNEAQ in the germline V gene. The CDR3 covers 16 residues. CDR3 nucleotide sequence: TGTGCCAGCAGCTTGGGGGGGCGTAGCTCCTACAATGAGCAGTTCTTC. It codes for CASSLGGRSSYNEQFF. The whole variable domain, remainder taken from reference TRBV7-8 and TRBJ2-1, is GAGVSQSPRYKVAKRGQDVALRCDPISGHVSLFWYQQALGQGPEFLTYFQNEAQLDKSGLPSDRFFAERPEGSVSTLKIQRTQQEDSAVYLCASSLGGRSSYNEQFFGPGTRLTVL.

The gene calls are TRBV10-3 and TRBJ2-5; 12 positions agree with TRBD2. The end of the DNA fits TRBJ2-7 better, so the J call may be wrong. The CDR3 contains 16 residues. Germline CDR1 and CDR2: ENHRY and SYGVKD. This CDR3 is CAITKTSGSLSGEQYF. The CDR3 region has the DNA TGTGCCATCACAAAGACTAGCGGGAGTCTTTCAGGCGAGCAGTACTTC.

The chain combines TRBV11-2 with TRBJ2-2, with 9 bases identical to TRBD2. The CDR3 length is 15 residues. Germline V gene lookup returns CDR1 SGHAT and CDR2 FQNNGV. With V trimmed by 5 bases and J by 7 bases, 8 bases remained unmatched. The CDR3 coding sequence is TGTGCCAGCAGCCCCCTAGCGGGACGCGGCGGGGAGCTGTTTTTT. This gives the protein CASSPLAGRGGELFF.

The J gene is TRBJ2-3, the V gene TRBV18; no clear D. Germline V lookup: CDR1 KGHSH, CDR2 LQKENI. The CDR3 has 16 amino acids. Trimming took off 4 bases at V and 0 bases at J, with 14 bases between the two ends. DNA of the CDR3: TGTGCCAGCTCACGCGCCGCGACAACTAGCACAGATACGCAGTATTTT. Translated, it gives CASSRAATTSTDTQYF.

The chain employs TRBV6-5 and TRBJ2-2; 7 bases line up with TRBD1. The CDR3 totals 15 residues. Trimming at V came to 6 bases and at J to 0 bases, leaving 4 bases not matched to a gene. From germline, CDR1 is MNHEY and CDR2 SVGAGI. The CDR3 DNA reads as TGTGCCAGCAGGAGACAGGGTACGAACACCGGGGAGCTGTTTTTT. Translation gives CASRRQGTNTGELFF.

V usage is TRBV19 and J usage is TRBJ1-5; 7 positions agree with TRBD1. Germline CDR1 is LNHDA and CDR2 is SQIVND (reference sequence). This CDR3 is 16 amino acids long. After removal of 3 bases from V and 2 bases from J, the junction contained 7 bases not matched to a gene. As DNA, the CDR3 is TGTGCCAGTAGTATTTTCGTCCAGGGGGGCAATCAGCCCCAGCATTTT. Translation: CASSIFVQGGNQPQHF.

The genes are TRBV10-3 and TRBJ2-5, with TRBD1 as a possible D gene (5 bases). The CDR3 length is 14 residues. Trimming pared 8 bases from V and 2 bases from J, leaving 15 bases between. The germline V gene has CDR1 ENHRY and CDR2 SYGVKD. CDR3 coding DNA: TGTGCCATCGGTGGAAGGGGCTCGCAAGAGACCCAGTACTTC. Encoded protein: CAIGGRGSQETQYF.